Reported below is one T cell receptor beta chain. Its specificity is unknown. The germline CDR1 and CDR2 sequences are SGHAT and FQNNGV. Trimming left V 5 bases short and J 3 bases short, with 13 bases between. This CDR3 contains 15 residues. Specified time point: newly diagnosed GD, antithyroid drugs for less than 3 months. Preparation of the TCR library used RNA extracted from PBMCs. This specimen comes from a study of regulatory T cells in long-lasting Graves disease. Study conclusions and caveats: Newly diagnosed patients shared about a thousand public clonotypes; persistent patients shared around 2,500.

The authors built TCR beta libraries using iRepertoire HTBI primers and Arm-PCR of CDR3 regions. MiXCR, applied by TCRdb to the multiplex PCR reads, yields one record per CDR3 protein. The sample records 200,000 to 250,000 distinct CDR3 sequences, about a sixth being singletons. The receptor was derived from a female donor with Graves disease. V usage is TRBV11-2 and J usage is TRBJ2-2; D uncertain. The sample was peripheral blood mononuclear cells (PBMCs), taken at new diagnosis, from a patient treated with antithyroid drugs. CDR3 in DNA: TGTGCCAGCAGCCAGTCTAGTCGGGACACCGGGGAGCTGTTTTTT. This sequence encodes CASSQSSRDTGELFF. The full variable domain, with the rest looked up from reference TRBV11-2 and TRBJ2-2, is EAGVAQSPRYKIIEKRQSVAFWCNPISGHATLYWYQQILGQGPKLLIQFQNNGVVDDSQLPKDRFSAERLKGVDSTLKIQPAKLEDSAVYLCASSQSSRDTGELFFGEGSRLTVL.